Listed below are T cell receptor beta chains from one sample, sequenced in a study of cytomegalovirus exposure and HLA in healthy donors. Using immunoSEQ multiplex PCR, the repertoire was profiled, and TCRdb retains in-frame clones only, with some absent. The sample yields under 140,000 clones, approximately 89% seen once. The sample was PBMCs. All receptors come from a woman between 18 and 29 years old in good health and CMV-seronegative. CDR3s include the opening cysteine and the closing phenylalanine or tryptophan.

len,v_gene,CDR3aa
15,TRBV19,CATQIGLANTGELFF
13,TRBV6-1,CASRGTGGQPQHF
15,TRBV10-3,CAISDLRTGGTEAFF
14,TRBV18,CASSPSGTSETQYF
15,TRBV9,CASSGGWGSQETQYF
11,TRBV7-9,CASSSSSEAFF
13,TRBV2,CASQRQGFSGYTF
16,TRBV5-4,CASHRPGRGNTDTQYF
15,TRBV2,CASSRDSPIYNEQFF
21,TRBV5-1,CASSLRPTVPGDTGVSYEQYF